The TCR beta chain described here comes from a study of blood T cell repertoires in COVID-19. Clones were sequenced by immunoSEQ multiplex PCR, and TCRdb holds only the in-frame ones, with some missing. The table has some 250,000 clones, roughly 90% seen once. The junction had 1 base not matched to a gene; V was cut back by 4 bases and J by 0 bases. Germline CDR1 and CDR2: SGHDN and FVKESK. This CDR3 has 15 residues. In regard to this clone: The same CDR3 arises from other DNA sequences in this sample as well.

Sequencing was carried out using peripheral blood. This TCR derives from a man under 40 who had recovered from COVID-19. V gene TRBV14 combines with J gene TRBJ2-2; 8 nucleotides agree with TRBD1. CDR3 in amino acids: CASSPGQANTGELFF. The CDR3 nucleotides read TGTGCCAGCAGCCCGGGACAGGCGAACACCGGGGAGCTGTTTTTT.